Listed here are 13 T cell receptor beta chains from one sample, sequenced in a study of identical twins. TCRdb independently ran MiXCR on the 5' RACE reads; one entry per CDR3 protein. The table includes hundreds of thousands of distinct CDR3 sequences, 20% to 25% detected once. The sample was also reused in another study, on yellow fever vaccine responses in identical twins.

The sample comprised CD4+ T cells sorted from blood. The receptors here all came from a woman under 30 in good health.

This clonotype was recorded a few times. The V and J genes are TRBV15 and TRBJ2-2, with a weak D call TRBD1 (5 bases). The V end was cut by 0 bases, the J end by 4 bases, with 12 bases between. Germline CDR1 LNHNV, CDR2 YYDKDF (reference sequence). CDR3 length: 16 amino acids. The CDR3 loop is CATSRDLGLRTGELFF. In nucleotides, the CDR3 is TGTGCCACCAGCAGAGATTTGGGGCTGCGCACCGGGGAGCTGTTTTTT.

The table lists this clonotype with a few counts. The chain couples TRBV7-6 to TRBJ1-4, with TRBD1 matching 8 bases. The CDR3 contains 14 residues. With 4 bases clipped from V and 7 bases from J, the junction kept 5 bases outside the gene matches. CDR1 is SGHVS and CDR2 is FNYEAQ in the germline V gene. The CDR3 coding sequence is TGTGCCAGCAGCTGGGACAGGTCGAGTGAAAAACTGTTTTTT. Its protein is CASSWDRSSEKLFF.

This chain uses TRBV7-2 with TRBJ2-5; 7 positions agree with TRBD2. This CDR3 has 15 residues. V gave up 4 bases and J gave up 1 base; unmatched junction bases: 6. Germline CDR1 SGHTA, CDR2 FQGNSA. CDR3 protein: CASSYNRGSQETQYF. The CDR3 bases are TGTGCCAGCAGCTACAACCGCGGGAGCCAAGAGACCCAGTACTTC.

The chain uses TRBV7-3 and TRBJ2-1; 8 bases are a match to TRBD2. This CDR3 is 15 amino acids long. Germline loops: CDR1 SGHTA, CDR2 FQGTGA. V lost 4 bases to trimming and J lost 4 bases; unmatched junction nucleotides: 6. CDR3 sequence (DNA): TGTGCCAGCAGCTCAGAGAGCGGGAGATACAATGAGCAGTTCTTC. Translated, it gives CASSSESGRYNEQFF. Full variable domain (remainder filled in from reference TRBV7-3 and TRBJ2-1): GAGVSQTPSNKVTEKGKYVELRCDPISGHTALYWYRQSLGQGPEFLIYFQGTGAADDSGLPNDRFFAVRPEGSVSTLKIQRTERGDSAVYLCASSSESGRYNEQFFGPGTRLTVL.

The chain couples TRBV27 to TRBJ2-6; D gene ambiguous. V was pared by 1 base and J by 0 bases, with 10 bases between. CDR1 MNHEY and CDR2 SMNVEV come from the germline V gene (reference sequence). This CDR3 is 17 amino acids long. The CDR3 nucleotides read TGTGCCAGCAGTTTATTTTGGGCGGTCTCTGGGGCCAACGTCCTGACTTTC. This sequence encodes CASSLFWAVSGANVLTF.

This clonotype was counted between two and nine times. The V gene is TRBV9, the J gene TRBJ2-7; weak D call: TRBD2 (5 bases). V shed 0 bases and J shed 3 bases, with 13 bases lying between them. The CDR3 runs 15 residues. Per the germline V gene, CDR1 is SGDLS and CDR2 is YYNGEE. In nucleotides, the CDR3 is TGTGCCAGCAGCGTAGCCCCGGGAATGATCTACGAGCAGTACTTC. Translation: CASSVAPGMIYEQYF. The variable domain in full, completed from reference TRBV9 and TRBJ2-7, reads DSGVTQTPKHLITATGQRVTLRCSPRSGDLSVYWYQQSLDQGLQFLIQYYNGEERAKGNILERFSAQQFPDLHSELNLSSLELGDSALYFCASSVAPGMIYEQYFGPGTRLTVT.

This chain uses TRBV2 with TRBJ1-1; D is unclear. The CDR3 covers 13 residues. Trimming left V 9 bases short and J 1 base short, with 12 bases between. Looked up from germline, CDR1 is SNHLY and CDR2 is FYNNEI. DNA of the CDR3: TGTGCCAGAGAACGGGCGCAGAACACTGAAGCTTTCTTT. This encodes CARERAQNTEAFF.

This clonotype turned up a few times. This rearrangement joins TRBV29-1 to TRBJ2-1; TRBD2 matches 7 bases. J lost 5 bases, V lost 7 bases, and 14 bases had no gene match. Germline V gene sequence: CDR1 SQVTM, CDR2 ANQGSEA. The CDR3 sequence is 15 residues long. CDR3 region: CSDQTAGSVNNEQFF. Here the CDR3 DNA reads TGCAGCGATCAGACAGCGGGGAGTGTGAACAATGAGCAGTTCTTC.

There are a few counts of this clonotype. V and J are TRBV10-3 and TRBJ2-3; 9 bases agree with TRBD2. This CDR3 has 16 amino acids. In germline, CDR1 is ENHRY, CDR2 SYGVKD. V lost 3 bases and J lost 7; bases outside the gene matches: 11. Here the CDR3 reads CAISDLAGGPRNTQYF. Here the CDR3 DNA reads TGTGCCATCAGTGATCTTGCGGGAGGGCCGAGGAATACGCAGTATTTT.

This clonotype showed up just a few times. The chain couples TRBV10-3 to TRBJ2-3, with 13 bases identical to TRBD2. The length of the CDR3 is 18 residues. V was clipped by 7 bases and J by 6 bases; unmatched bases: 16. Looked up from germline, CDR1 is ENHRY and CDR2 is SYGVKD. CDR3 nucleotide sequence: TGTGCCATCAAGGGGCGACTAGCGGGAGGTAGTCCCACGGATACGCAGTATTTT. Translation gives CAIKGRLAGGSPTDTQYF.

The chain joins TRBV2 to TRBJ2-1; the match to TRBD1 covers 8 bases. The CDR3 has 14 amino acids. V shed 7 bases, J shed 6 bases, and the junction held 8 bases outside the gene matches. In germline, CDR1 is SNHLY, CDR2 FYNNEI. The CDR3 sequence: CASNTGTGGNEQFF. The DNA of the CDR3 is TGTGCCAGCAATACCGGGACAGGCGGCAATGAGCAGTTCTTC.

At least ten counts were recorded for this clonotype. The genes are TRBV28 and TRBJ2-1; D remains ambiguous. CDR1 is MDHEN, CDR2 SYDVKM, per germline. V was clipped by 0 bases and J by 3 bases, with 9 bases between them. This CDR3 has 15 amino acids. The CDR3 sequence is CASSLWGTHYNEQFF. CDR3 coding DNA: TGTGCCAGCAGTTTATGGGGAACTCACTACAATGAGCAGTTCTTC.

The sample holds a few counts of this clonotype. The chain carries TRBV21-1 and TRBJ2-3; TRBD1, the table's D call, lacks a check against the DNA. TRBV21-1 is deemed a pseudogene. CDR3 size: 16 residues. The CDR3 sequence is CASSKDGGGRTDTQYF. Written as DNA, the CDR3 is TGTGCCAGCAGCAAAGACGGAGGGGGGAGGACAGATACGCAGTATTTT.